The 15 T cell receptor beta chains below come from one sample, sequenced in a study of T-cell reconstitution after alpha-beta-depleted transplantation in children. The TCRbeta library incorporated unique molecular identifiers. One entry per CDR3 protein, called by TCRdb with MiXCR from the PCR reads. The sample comprises fewer than 250,000 distinct CDR3 sequences, roughly 18% of which are singletons, and 43% rests with the top ten. The source was PBMCs, mostly from graft donor cells, collected 360 days after TCRalphabeta/CD19-depleted stem cell transplant. These TCRs come from a male patient under 10 years old who had a stem cell transplant for acute lymphoblastic leukemia, so the T cells may come from the graft donor.

The CDR3 spells CASSLEPETQYF. The CDR3 nucleotides are TGCGCCAGCAGCTTGGAGCCGGAGACCCAGTACTTC. The chain couples TRBV5-1 to TRBJ2-5; D uncertain. The CDR3 is 12 residues long. CDR1 is SGHRS, CDR2 YFSETQ, per germline. With 0 bases removed from V and 5 bases from J, the gap between germline ends came to 5 bases.

This clonotype appeared a few times. The chain combines TRBV5-1 with TRBJ2-5; TRBD2 agrees at 8 bases. The CDR3 totals 14 residues. Per the germline V gene, CDR1 is SGHRS and CDR2 is YFSETQ. Germline trimming cut 2 bases from V and 5 bases from J; bases unmatched to any gene: 5. The CDR3 bases are TGCGCCAGCAGCTTCAGCGGGAGAGACGAGACCCAGTACTTC. This translates into CASSFSGRDETQYF.

The chain has TRBV27 and TRBJ2-2; D is possibly TRBD1 or TRBD2 (5 bases each). Deletions cut 8 bases from V and 6 bases from J, with 16 bases between. This CDR3 is 14 amino acids long. Germline V gene data show CDR1 as MNHEY and CDR2 as SMNVEV (reference sequence). Here the CDR3 DNA reads TGTGCCAGCGGGGTGAGGGGAAGGGCCGGGGAGCTGTTTTTT. Protein sequence: CASGVRGRAGELFF.

A few counts support this clonotype. The CDR3 sequence is CASMDGVNTEAFF. CDR3 DNA: TGCGCCAGCATGGACGGAGTGAACACTGAAGCTTTCTTT. V and J are TRBV5-1 and TRBJ1-1; D remains unclear. This CDR3 spans 13 amino acids. CDR1 and CDR2 (germline): SGHRS, YFSETQ. V dropped 6 bases and J dropped 0 bases, with 9 bases sitting between them.

This clonotype appeared a few times. This chain uses TRBV10-3 with TRBJ1-2; 7 bases agree with TRBD1. Germline V lookup: CDR1 ENHRY, CDR2 SYGVKD. The J segment lost 4 bases and the V segment lost 5 bases, leaving 1 base of the junction unmatched. The CDR3 extends over 12 amino acids. The CDR3 DNA follows: TGTGCCATCAGTCCAGGGGGCTATGGCTACACCTTC. It encodes CAISPGGYGYTF.

This rearrangement joins TRBV7-2 to TRBJ2-5; the match to TRBD1 covers 7 bases. V lost 5 bases to trimming and J lost 3 bases; unmatched junction nucleotides: 3. The CDR3 spans 13 residues. CDR1 and CDR2 from the germline V gene are SGHTA and FQGNSA. The chain's CDR3 is CASSTGQKETQYF. DNA of the CDR3: TGTGCCAGCAGCACGGGACAGAAAGAGACCCAGTACTTC.

This clonotype turned up a few times. This chain connects TRBV5-1 to TRBJ1-1; 11 nucleotides line up with TRBD1. CDR3 size: 13 residues. Germline V gives CDR1 SGHRS, CDR2 YFSETQ. The ends lost 4 bases at V and 11 bases at J; junction bases unmatched: 7. The CDR3 DNA follows: TGCGCCAGCAGCGTAGGACAGGGGGCTGGTGCTTTCTTT. This translates into CASSVGQGAGAFF.

V is TRBV12-3 or TRBV12-4 and J is TRBJ2-5; the D call may be TRBD1 or TRBD2 (7 bases each). Trimming left V 5 bases short and J 4 bases short, with 14 bases between. The length of the CDR3 is 14 residues. DNA of the CDR3: TGTGCCAGCAGTCACAGGGGAGGGGGAGAGACCCAGTACTTC. Its protein is CASSHRGGGETQYF.

In its sample, this clonotype was seen a few times. The chain joins TRBV27 to TRBJ2-5; TRBD2 aligns across 9 bases. Germline V gene data show CDR1 as MNHEY and CDR2 as SMNVEV (reference sequence). Trimming cost V 0 bases and J 5 bases; bases outside gene matches: 7. The CDR3 sequence is 16 residues long. In DNA form, the CDR3 reads TGTGCCAGCAGTTTATCCGGCGGGGGGGCCCGGGAGACCCAGTACTTC. Its translation: CASSLSGGGARETQYF.

This chain links TRBV7-9 with TRBJ2-5; TRBD2 agrees at 7 bases. The CDR3 spans 14 residues. Germline V gene data show CDR1 as SEHNR and CDR2 as FQNEAQ (reference sequence). The ends lost 5 bases at V and 5 bases at J; junction bases unmatched: 8. The CDR3 DNA reads as TGTGCCAGCAGCGCGCGGGAGTACGGGGAGACCCAGTACTTC. This sequence encodes CASSAREYGETQYF.

This clonotype has a handful of counts. V usage is TRBV6-6 and J usage is TRBJ2-4; TRBD2 agrees at 8 bases. This CDR3 region has 12 residues. CDR1 and CDR2 from the germline V gene are MNHNY and SVGAGI (reference sequence). J was trimmed by 9 bases and V by 6 bases; bases with no gene match: 4. The CDR3 nucleotides are TGTGCCAGCAGAGCCGGGACTAGCATTCAGTACTTC. This gives the protein CASRAGTSIQYF.

This clonotype was detected only a few times. V gene TRBV30 combines with J gene TRBJ2-2, with D unclear. This CDR3 has 14 residues. The V gene lost 3 bases and the J gene lost 1 base, with 9 bases spanning the gap. Germline-derived CDR1 and CDR2 are GTSNPN and SVGIG (reference sequence). The CDR3 sequence is CAWRISLNTGELFF. In nucleotides, the CDR3 is TGTGCCTGGAGGATCAGTCTGAACACCGGGGAGCTGTTTTTT.

This clonotype was seen at least ten times. The chain combines TRBV18 with TRBJ1-1; 11 nucleotides match TRBD1. This CDR3 is 19 amino acids long. The V and J ends lost 1 base and 0 bases, in that order; junction bases with no gene match: 10. The germline CDR1 and CDR2 sequences are KGHSH and LQKENI. The CDR3 is CASSPRIWTGGVMNTEAFF. In DNA form, the CDR3 reads TGTGCCAGCTCACCACGGATTTGGACAGGGGGCGTTATGAACACTGAAGCTTTCTTT. The whole variable domain, remainder taken from reference TRBV18 and TRBJ1-1, is NAGVMQNPRHLVRRRGQEARLRCSPMKGHSHVYWYRQLPEEGLKFMVYLQKENIIDESGMPKERFSAEFPKEGPSILRIQQVVRGDSAAYFCASSPRIWTGGVMNTEAFFGQGTRLTVV.

This clonotype has just a few counts. The chain joins TRBV4-3 to TRBJ1-1; no firm D call. With 0 bases removed from V and 10 bases from J, the gap between germline ends came to 9 bases. Germline loops: CDR1 LGHNA, CDR2 YSLEER. This CDR3 contains 12 residues. CDR3 protein: CASSQDRRLAFF. As DNA, the CDR3 is TGCGCCAGCAGCCAAGATCGGAGGTTAGCTTTCTTT.

The chain joins TRBV29-1 to TRBJ2-3; 9 bases fit TRBD1. The CDR3 spans 14 residues. CDR1 is SQVTM, CDR2 ANQGSEA, per germline. V lost 6 bases to trimming and J lost 2 bases; unmatched junction nucleotides: 6. In nucleotides, the CDR3 is TGCAGCGTAGACAGGGGGAGGATCACAGATACGCAGTATTTT. This encodes CSVDRGRITDTQYF.